This T cell receptor beta chain is drawn from a study of PD-1 blockade in mismatch repair-deficient tumors. Overall study results and limits: After pembrolizumab, tumor-resident clones rose rapidly, then generally contracted before radiologic responses.

As regards this clone: Its antigen remains unknown.

The CDR3 totals 15 residues. V gave up 2 bases and J gave up 0 bases, with 9 bases separating them. The germline V gene has CDR1 MNHEY and CDR2 SVGAGI. Some clones are missing from TCRdb's copy, which holds only in-frame ones; the method was immunoSEQ multiplex PCR. Found here are approximately 130,000 clones, approximately 86% of them singletons; the top ten hold roughly 14%. V gene TRBV6-5 combines with J gene TRBJ2-3, with D possibly being TRBD2 (6 bases). This sequence was found in an adult with mismatch repair-deficient cancer. Sequenced material: peripheral blood, taken 44 weeks after starting pembrolizumab. CDR3 in amino acids: CASSYVAASTDTQYF. The CDR3 DNA sequence: TGTGCCAGCAGTTACGTAGCGGCTAGCACAGATACGCAGTATTTT.